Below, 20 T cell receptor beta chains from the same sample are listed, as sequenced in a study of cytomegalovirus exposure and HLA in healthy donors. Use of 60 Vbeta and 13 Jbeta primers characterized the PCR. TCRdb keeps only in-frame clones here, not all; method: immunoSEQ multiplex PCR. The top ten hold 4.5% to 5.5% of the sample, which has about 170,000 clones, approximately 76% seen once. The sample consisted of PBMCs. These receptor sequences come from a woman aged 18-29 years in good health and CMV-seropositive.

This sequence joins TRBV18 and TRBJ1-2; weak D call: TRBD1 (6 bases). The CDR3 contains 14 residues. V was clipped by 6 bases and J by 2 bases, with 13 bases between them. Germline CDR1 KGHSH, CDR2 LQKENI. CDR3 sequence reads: CASSPGQLNYGYTF. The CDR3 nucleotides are TGTGCCAGCTCTCCCGGACAGCTCAACTATGGCTACACCTTC.

CDR3: CASMGGSTGELFF. Written as DNA, the CDR3 is TGTGCCAGCATGGGGGGTAGTACCGGGGAGCTGTTTTTT. The rearrangement uses TRBV2 and TRBJ2-2; the D gene is possibly TRBD2 (6 bases). The CDR3 is 13 residues long. V shed 7 bases and J shed 5 bases, with 11 bases lying between them. Germline V gene sequence: CDR1 SNHLY, CDR2 FYNNEI.

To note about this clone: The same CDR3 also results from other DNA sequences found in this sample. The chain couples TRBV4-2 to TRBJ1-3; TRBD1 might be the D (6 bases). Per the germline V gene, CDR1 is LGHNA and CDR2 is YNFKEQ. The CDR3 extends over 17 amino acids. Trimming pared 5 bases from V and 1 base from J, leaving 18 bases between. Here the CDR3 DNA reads TGTGCCAGCAGCACCGGGGGGGGCGGCCCATCTGGAAACACCATATATTTT. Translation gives CASSTGGGGPSGNTIYF.

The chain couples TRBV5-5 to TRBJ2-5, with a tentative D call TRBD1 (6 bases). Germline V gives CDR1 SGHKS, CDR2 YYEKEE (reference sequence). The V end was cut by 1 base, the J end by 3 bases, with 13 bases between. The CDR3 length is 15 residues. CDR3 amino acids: CASSLPQGSEETQYF. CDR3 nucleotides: TGTGCCAGCAGCTTGCCACAGGGTTCGGAAGAGACCCAGTACTTC.

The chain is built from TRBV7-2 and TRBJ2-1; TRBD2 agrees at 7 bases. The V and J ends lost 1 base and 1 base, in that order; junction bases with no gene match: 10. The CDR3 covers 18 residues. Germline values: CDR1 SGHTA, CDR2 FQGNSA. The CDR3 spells CASSLDLLRGMSYNEQFF. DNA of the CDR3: TGTGCCAGCAGCTTAGATTTGTTGCGGGGGATGTCCTACAATGAGCAGTTCTTC.

The CDR3 reads CASSPRTLAGYQETQYF. CDR3 in DNA: TGTGCCAGCAGCCCCCGCACCCTAGCGGGGTACCAAGAGACCCAGTACTTC. The genes are TRBV7-2 and TRBJ2-5; 9 bases map to TRBD2. The CDR3 contains 17 residues. Germline V gene data show CDR1 as SGHTA and CDR2 as FQGNSA. The V and J ends lost 5 bases and 0 bases, in that order; junction bases with no gene match: 10. The full variable domain, its missing parts supplied by reference TRBV7-2 and TRBJ2-5, is GAGVSQSPSNKVTEKGKDVELRCDPISGHTALYWYRQSLGQGLEFLIYFQGNSAPDKSGLPSDRFSAERTGGSVSTLTIQRTQQEDSAVYLCASSPRTLAGYQETQYFGPGTRLLVL.

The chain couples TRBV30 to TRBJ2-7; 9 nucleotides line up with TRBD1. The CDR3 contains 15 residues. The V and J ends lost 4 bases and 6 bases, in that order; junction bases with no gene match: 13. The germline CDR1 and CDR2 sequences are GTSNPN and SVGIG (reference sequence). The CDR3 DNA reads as TGTGCCTGGACCCTCCGAGGACAGGGGTTCTCCGAGCAGTACTTC. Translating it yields CAWTLRGQGFSEQYF.

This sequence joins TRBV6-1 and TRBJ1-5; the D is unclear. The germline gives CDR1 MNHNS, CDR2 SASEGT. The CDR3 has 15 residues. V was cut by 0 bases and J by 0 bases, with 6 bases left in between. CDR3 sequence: CASSEASDSNQPQHF. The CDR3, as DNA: TGTGCCAGCAGTGAAGCCAGCGATAGCAATCAGCCCCAGCATTTT.

In DNA form, the CDR3 reads TGCGCCAGCAGCCAAGATATAGGCGGCCGAGCCAAAAACATTCAGTACTTC. Its translation: CASSQDIGGRAKNIQYF. The rearrangement links TRBV4-3 to TRBJ2-4; no definite D call. This CDR3 region has 17 residues. Germline values: CDR1 LGHNA, CDR2 YSLEER. V was clipped by 0 bases and J by 0 bases, with 12 bases between them.

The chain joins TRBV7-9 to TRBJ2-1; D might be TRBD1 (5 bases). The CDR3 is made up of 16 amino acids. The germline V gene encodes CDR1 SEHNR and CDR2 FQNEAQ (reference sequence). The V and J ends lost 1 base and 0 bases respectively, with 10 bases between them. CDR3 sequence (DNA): TGTGCCAGCAGCTTAGTCGGACAAGACTCCTACAATGAGCAGTTCTTC. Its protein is CASSLVGQDSYNEQFF.

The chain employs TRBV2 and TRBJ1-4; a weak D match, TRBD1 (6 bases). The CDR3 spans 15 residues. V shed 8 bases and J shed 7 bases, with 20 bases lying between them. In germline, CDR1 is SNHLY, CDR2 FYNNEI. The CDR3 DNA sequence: TGTGCCAGCTCCTCCACAGGGTCAGGACCTGAAAAACTGTTTTTT. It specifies CASSSTGSGPEKLFF.

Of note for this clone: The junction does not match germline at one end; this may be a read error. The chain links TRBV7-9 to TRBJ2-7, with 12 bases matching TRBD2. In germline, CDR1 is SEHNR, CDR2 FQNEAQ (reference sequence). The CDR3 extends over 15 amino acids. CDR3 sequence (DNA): TGTTCCAGCAGCTTAGGCACTAGCGGGGGGTCCGAGCAGTACTTC. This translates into CSSSLGTSGGSEQYF. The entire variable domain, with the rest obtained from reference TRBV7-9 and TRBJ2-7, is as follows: DTGVSQNPRHKITKRGQNVTFRCDPISEHNRLYWYRQTLGQGPEFLTYFQNEAQLEKSRLLSDRFSAERPKGSFSTLEIQRTEQGDSAMYLCSSSLGTSGGSEQYFGPGTRLTVT.

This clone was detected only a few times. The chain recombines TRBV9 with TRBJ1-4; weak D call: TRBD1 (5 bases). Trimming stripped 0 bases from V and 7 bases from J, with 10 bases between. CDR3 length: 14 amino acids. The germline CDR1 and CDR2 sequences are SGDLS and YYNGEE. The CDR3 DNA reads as TGTGCCAGCAGCGTAGGGGGGACTCGTGAAAAACTGTTTTTT. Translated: CASSVGGTREKLFF.

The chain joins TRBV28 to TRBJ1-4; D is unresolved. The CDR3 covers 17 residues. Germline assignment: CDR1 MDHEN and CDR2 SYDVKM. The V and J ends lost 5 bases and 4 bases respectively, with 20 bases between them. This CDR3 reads CASSPPSQIALNEKLFF. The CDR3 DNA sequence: TGTGCCAGCAGTCCCCCCTCCCAGATCGCTCTTAATGAAAAACTGTTTTTT.

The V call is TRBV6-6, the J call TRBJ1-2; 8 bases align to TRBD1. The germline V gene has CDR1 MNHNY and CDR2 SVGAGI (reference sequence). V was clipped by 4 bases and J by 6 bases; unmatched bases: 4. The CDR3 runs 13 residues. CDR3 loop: CASSSGTGNGYTF. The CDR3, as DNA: TGTGCCAGCAGTTCCGGGACAGGCAATGGCTACACCTTC.

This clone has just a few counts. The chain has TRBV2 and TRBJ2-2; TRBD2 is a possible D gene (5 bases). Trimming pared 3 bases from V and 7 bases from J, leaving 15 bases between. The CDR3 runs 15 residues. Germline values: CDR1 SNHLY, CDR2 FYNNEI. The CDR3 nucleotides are TGTGCCAGCAGTGACAATGGAGGTAGTGGCGGGGAGCTGTTTTTT. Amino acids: CASSDNGGSGGELFF.

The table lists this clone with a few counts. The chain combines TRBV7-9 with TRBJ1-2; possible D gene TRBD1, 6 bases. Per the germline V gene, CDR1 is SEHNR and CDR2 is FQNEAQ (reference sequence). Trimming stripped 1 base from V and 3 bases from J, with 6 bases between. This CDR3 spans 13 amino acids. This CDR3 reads CASSLGTDYGYTF. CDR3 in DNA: TGTGCCAGCAGCTTAGGGACAGACTATGGCTACACCTTC.

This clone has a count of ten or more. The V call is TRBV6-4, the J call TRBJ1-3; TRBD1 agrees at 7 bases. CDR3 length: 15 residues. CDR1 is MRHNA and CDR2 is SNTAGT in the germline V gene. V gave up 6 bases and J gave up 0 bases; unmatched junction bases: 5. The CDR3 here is CASSQTGDSGNTIYF. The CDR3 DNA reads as TGTGCCAGCAGCCAAACAGGGGACTCTGGAAACACCATATATTTT.

DNA of the CDR3: TGTGCCATCAGTGGAGCGAGGAATGTTTCCAACACTGAAGCTTTCTTT. Its translation is CAISGARNVSNTEAFF. V is TRBV10-3 and J is TRBJ1-1; the D is unclear. Germline V lookup: CDR1 ENHRY, CDR2 SYGVKD. The ends were cut back, 4 bases at V and 2 bases at J, with 17 bases in the middle. The CDR3 length is 16 residues.

The CDR3 DNA reads TGTGCCAGCAGTTACGGACAGCCTCCAAGGACCCAGTACTTC. As protein: CASSYGQPPRTQYF. The chain has TRBV6-5 and TRBJ2-5, with a weak D call TRBD1 (6 bases). The CDR3 sequence is 14 residues long. Germline CDR1 reads MNHEY; CDR2 reads SVGAGI. V was pared by 2 bases and J by 7 bases, with 14 bases between.